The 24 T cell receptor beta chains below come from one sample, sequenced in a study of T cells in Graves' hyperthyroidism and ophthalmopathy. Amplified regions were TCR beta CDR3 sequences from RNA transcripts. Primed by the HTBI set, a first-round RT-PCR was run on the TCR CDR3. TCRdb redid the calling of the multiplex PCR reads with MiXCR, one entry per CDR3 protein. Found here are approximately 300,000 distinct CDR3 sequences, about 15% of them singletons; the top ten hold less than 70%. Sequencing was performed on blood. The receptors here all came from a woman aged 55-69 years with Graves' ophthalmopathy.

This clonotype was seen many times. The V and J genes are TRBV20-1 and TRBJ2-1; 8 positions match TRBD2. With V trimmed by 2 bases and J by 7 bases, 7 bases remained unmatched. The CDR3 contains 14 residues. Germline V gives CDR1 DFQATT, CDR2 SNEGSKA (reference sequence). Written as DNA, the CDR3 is TGCAGTGCTAGACAAAGCGGGAGCTCTAATGAGCAGTTCTTC. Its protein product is CSARQSGSSNEQFF.

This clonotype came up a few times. CDR3 region: CASSLAGTGTYEQYF. The CDR3 nucleotides read TGTGCCAGCAGCTTAGCCGGGACAGGGACCTACGAGCAGTACTTC. The chain is built from TRBV7-2 and TRBJ2-7, with 9 nucleotides matching TRBD1. Germline V gene data show CDR1 as SGHTA and CDR2 as FQGNSA. V was pared by 0 bases and J by 2 bases, with 2 bases of the junction left unmatched. This CDR3 comprises 15 residues. Variable domain in full (rest from reference TRBV7-2 and TRBJ2-7): GAGVSQSPSNKVTEKGKDVELRCDPISGHTALYWYRQSLGQGLEFLIYFQGNSAPDKSGLPSDRFSAERTGGSVSTLTIQRTQQEDSAVYLCASSLAGTGTYEQYFGPGTRLTVT.

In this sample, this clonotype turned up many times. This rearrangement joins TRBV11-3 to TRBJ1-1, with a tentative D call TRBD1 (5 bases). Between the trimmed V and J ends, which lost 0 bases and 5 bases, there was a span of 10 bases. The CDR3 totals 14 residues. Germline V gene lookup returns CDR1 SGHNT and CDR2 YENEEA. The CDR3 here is CASSLDLGGTEAFF. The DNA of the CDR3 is TGTGCCAGCAGCTTAGATCTTGGGGGAACTGAAGCTTTCTTT.

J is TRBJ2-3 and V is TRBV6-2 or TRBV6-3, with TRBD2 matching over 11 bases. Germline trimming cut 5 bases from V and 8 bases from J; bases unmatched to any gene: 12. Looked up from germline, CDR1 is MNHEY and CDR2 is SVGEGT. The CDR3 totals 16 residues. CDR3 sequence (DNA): TGTGCCAGCAGTGGTACTAGCGGGGGATGGAGAGGTACGCAGTATTTT. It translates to CASSGTSGGWRGTQYF.

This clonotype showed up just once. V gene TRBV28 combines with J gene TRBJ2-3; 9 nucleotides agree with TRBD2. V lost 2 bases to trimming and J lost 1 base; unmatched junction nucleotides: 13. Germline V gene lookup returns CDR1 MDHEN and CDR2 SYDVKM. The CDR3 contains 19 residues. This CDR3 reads CASSLPARGGRAGTDTQYF. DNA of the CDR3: TGTGCCAGCAGTTTACCAGCCCGGGGCGGGAGGGCCGGCACAGATACGCAGTATTTT.

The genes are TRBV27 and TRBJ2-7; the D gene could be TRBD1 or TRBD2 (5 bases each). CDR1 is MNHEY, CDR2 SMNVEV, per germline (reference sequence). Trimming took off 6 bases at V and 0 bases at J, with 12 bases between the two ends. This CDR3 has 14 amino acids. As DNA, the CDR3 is TGTGCCAGCAGGTACGAGGGGACCTCCTACGAGCAGTACTTC. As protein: CASRYEGTSYEQYF.

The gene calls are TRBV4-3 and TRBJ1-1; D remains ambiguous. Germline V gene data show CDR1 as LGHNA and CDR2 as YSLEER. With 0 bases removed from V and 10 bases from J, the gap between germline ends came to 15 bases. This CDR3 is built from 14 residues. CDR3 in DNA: TGCGCCAGCAGCCAAGAGCTTCCGGGAATCGGAGCTTTCTTT. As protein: CASSQELPGIGAFF.

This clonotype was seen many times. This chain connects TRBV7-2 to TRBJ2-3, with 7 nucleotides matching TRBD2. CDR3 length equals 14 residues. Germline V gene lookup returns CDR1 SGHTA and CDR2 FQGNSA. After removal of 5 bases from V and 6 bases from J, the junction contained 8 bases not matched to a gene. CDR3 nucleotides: TGTGCCAGCAGCCGACTAGCCCCTAAGGATACGCAGTATTTT. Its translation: CASSRLAPKDTQYF.

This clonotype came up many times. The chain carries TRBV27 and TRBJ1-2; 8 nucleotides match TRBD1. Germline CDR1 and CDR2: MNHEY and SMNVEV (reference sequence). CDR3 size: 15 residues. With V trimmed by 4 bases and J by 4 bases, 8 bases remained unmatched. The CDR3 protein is CASSSQTGAGYGYTF. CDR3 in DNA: TGTGCCAGCAGTTCACAGACAGGGGCGGGCTATGGCTACACCTTC.

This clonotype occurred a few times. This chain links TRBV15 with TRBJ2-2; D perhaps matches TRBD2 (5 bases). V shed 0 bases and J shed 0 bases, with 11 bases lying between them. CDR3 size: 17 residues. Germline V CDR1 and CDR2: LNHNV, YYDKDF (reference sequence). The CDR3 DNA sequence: TGTGCCACCAGCAGAGAGGAGGCGACCTCGAACACCGGGGAGCTGTTTTTT. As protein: CATSREEATSNTGELFF.

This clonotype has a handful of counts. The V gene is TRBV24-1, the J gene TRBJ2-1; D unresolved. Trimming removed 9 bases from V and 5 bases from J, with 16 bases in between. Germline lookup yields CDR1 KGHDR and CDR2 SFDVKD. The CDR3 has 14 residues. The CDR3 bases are TGTGCCACCGCCCGTGCTATATCCAACAATGAGCAGTTCTTC. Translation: CATARAISNNEQFF.

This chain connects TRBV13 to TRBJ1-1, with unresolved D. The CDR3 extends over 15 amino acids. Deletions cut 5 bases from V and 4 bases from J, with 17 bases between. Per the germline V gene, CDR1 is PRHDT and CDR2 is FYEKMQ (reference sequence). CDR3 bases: TGTGCCAGCAGCCGCGTAGGAGGTTTTCGCACTGAAGCTTTCTTT. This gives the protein CASSRVGGFRTEAFF.

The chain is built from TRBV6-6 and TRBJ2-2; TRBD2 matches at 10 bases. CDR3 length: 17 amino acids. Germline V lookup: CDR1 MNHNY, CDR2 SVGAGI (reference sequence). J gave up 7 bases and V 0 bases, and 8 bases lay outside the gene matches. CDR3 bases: TGTGCCAGCAGTTACTCACCTAGCGGGGGAGGAGTCGGGGAGCTGTTTTTT. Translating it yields CASSYSPSGGGVGELFF.

The CDR3 loop is CASSSRQGAQPQHF. In nucleotides, the CDR3 is TGTGCCAGCAGTTCCCGACAGGGGGCCCAGCCCCAGCATTTT. The chain has TRBV28 and TRBJ1-5; 10 bases fit TRBD1. Germline CDR1 reads MDHEN; CDR2 reads SYDVKM. This CDR3 contains 14 residues. The junction had 4 bases not matched to a gene; V was cut back by 4 bases and J by 7 bases.

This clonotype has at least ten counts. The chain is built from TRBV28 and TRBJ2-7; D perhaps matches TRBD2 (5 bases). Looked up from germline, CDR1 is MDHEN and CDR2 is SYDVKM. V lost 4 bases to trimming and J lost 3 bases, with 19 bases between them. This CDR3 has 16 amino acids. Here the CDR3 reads CASSSGLAEMNYEQYF. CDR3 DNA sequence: TGTGCCAGCAGTTCGGGATTAGCAGAGATGAACTACGAGCAGTACTTC.

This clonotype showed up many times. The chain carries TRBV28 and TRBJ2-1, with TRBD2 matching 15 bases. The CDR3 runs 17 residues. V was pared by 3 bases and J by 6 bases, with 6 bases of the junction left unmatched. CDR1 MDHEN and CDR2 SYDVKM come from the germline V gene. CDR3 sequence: CASSFGLAGGWVNEQFF. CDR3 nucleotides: TGTGCCAGCAGTTTTGGACTAGCGGGAGGGTGGGTCAATGAGCAGTTCTTC. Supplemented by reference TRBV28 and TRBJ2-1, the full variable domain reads DVKVTQSSRYLVKRTGEKVFLECVQDMDHENMFWYRQDPGLGLRLIYFSYDVKMKEKGDIPEGYSVSREKKERFSLILESASTNQTSMYLCASSFGLAGGWVNEQFFGPGTRLTVL.

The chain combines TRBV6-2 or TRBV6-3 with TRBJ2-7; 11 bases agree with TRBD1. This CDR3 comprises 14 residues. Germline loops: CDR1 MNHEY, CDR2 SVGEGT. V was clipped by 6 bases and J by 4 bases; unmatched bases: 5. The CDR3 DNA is TGTGCCAGCAGGGACAGGGGGCGTACTTACGAGCAGTACTTC. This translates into CASRDRGRTYEQYF.

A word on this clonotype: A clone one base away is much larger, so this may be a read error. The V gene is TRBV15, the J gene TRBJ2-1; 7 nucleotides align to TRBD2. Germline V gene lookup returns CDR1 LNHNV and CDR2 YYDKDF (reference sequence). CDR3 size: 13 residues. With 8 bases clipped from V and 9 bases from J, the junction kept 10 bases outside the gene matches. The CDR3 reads CATSRGGSPEQFF. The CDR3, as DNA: TGTGCCACCTCTCGCGGGGGTTCCCCTGAGCAGTTCTTC.

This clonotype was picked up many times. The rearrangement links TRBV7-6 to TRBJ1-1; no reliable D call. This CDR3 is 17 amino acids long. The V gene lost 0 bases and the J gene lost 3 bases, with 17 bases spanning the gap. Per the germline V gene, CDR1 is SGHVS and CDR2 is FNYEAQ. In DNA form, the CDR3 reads TGTGCCAGCAGCTTAGCGTTACCAGCCGCTATGGACACTGAAGCTTTCTTT. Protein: CASSLALPAAMDTEAFF.

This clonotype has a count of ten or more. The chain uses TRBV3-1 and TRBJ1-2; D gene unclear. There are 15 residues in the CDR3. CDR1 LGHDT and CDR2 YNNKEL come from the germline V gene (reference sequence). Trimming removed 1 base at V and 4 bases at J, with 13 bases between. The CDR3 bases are TGTGCCAGCAGCCAAGGGTTTGATAAAGTCTATGGCTACACCTTC. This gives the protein CASSQGFDKVYGYTF.

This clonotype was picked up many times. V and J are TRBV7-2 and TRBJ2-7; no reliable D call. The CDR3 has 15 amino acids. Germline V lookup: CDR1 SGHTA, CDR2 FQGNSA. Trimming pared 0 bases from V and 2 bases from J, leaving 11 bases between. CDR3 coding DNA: TGTGCCAGCAGCTTAGCGGTCGGCAGACCCTACGAGCAGTACTTC. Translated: CASSLAVGRPYEQYF.

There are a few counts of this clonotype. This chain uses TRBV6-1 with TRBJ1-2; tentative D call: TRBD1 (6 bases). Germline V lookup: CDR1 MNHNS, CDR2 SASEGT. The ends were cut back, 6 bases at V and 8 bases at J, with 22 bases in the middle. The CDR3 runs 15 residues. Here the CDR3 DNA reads TGTGCCAGCAGGATCCCTGGGGGGGGGGCGCCGGGCTACACCTTC. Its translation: CASRIPGGGAPGYTF.

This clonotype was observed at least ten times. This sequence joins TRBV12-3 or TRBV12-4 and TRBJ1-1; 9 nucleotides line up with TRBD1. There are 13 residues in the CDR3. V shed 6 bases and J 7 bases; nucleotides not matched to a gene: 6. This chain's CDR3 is CASRPGQGLEAFF. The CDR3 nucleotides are TGTGCCAGCAGACCGGGACAGGGTCTTGAAGCTTTCTTT.

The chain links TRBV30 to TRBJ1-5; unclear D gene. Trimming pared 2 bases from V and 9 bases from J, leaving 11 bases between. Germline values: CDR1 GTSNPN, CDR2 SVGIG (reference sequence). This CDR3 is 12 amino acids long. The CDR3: CAWSRVSGPQHF. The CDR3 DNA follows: TGTGCCTGGAGTAGAGTTTCAGGGCCCCAGCATTTT.